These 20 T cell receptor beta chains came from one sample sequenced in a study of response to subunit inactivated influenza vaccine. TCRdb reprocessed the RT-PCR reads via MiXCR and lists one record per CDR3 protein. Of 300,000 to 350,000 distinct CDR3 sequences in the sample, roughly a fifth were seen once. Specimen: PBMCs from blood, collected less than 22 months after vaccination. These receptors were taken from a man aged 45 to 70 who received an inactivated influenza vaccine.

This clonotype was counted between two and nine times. The CDR3 nucleotides are TGTGCCAGCAGCGTTGACAGGGGTGGCTACACCTTC. This translates into CASSVDRGGYTF. The chain uses TRBV7-9 and TRBJ1-2, with 8 positions matching TRBD1. This CDR3 has 12 residues. Germline CDR1 SEHNR, CDR2 FQNEAQ (reference sequence). Trimming cost V 5 bases and J 7 bases; bases outside gene matches: 3.

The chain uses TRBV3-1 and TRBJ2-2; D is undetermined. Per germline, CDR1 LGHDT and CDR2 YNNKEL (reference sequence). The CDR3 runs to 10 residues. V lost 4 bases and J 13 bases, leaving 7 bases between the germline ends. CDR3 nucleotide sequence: TGTGCCAGCAGCCCCCAGTCGCTGTTTTTT. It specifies CASSPQSLFF.

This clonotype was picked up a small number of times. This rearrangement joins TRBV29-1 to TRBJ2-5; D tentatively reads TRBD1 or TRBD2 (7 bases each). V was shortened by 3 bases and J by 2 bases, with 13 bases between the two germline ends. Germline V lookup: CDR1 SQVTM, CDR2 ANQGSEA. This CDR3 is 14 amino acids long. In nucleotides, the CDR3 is TGCAGCGTTGAGGGAGGGACAGTGCAAGAGACCCAGTACTTC. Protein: CSVEGGTVQETQYF.

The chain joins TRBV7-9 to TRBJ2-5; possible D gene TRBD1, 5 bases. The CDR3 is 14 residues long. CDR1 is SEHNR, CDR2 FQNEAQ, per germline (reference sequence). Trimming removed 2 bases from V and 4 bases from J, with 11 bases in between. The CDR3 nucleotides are TGTGCCAGCAGCTTACAGGGTGGCAGAGAGACCCAGTACTTC. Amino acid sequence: CASSLQGGRETQYF.

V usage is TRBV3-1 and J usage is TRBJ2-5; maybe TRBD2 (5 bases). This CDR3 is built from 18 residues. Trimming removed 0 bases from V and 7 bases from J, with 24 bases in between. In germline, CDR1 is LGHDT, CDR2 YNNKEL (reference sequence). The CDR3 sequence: CASSQEVDYRAPKRTQYF. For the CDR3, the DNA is TGTGCCAGCAGCCAAGAAGTCGACTATAGGGCACCAAAGAGGACCCAGTACTTC.

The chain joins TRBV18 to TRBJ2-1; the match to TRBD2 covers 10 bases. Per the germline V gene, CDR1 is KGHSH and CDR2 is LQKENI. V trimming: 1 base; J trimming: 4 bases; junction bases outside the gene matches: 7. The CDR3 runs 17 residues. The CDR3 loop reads CASSPRTSGIGYNEQFF. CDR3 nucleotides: TGTGCCAGCTCACCACGGACTAGCGGAATCGGATACAATGAGCAGTTCTTC.

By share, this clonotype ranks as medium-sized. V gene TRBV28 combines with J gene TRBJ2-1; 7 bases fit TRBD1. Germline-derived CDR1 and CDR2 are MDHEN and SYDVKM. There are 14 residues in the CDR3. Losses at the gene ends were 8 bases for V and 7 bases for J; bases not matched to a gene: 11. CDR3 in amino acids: CASASLDRVNEQFF. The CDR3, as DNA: TGTGCCAGCGCTTCGCTCGACAGGGTAAATGAGCAGTTCTTC.

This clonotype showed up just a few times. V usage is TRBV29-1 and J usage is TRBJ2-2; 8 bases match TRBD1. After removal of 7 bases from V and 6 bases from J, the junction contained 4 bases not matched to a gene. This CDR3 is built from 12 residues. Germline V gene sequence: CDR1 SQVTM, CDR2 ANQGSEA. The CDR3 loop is CSAGQVSGELFF. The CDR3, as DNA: TGCAGCGCGGGACAGGTCTCCGGGGAGCTGTTTTTT.

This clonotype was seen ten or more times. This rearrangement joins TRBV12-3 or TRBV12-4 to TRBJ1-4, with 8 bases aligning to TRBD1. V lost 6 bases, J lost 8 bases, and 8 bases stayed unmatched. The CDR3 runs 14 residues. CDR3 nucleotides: TGTGCCAGCAGACGGACAGGGCCGACAGAAAAACTGTTTTTT. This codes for CASRRTGPTEKLFF.

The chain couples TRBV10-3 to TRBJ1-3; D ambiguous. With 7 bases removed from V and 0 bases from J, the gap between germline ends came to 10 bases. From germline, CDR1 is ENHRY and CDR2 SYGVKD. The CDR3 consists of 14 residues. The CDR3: CAIKSTNSGNTIYF. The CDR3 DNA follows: TGTGCCATCAAATCGACAAACTCTGGAAACACCATATATTTT.

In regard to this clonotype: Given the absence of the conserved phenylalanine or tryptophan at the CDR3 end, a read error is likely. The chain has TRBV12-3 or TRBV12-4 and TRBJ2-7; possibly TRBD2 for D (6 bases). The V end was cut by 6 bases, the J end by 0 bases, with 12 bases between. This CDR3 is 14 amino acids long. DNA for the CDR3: TGTGCCAGCAGCACCGGGGGTAGCTCCTACGAGCAGTACTCC. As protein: CASSTGGSSYEQYS.

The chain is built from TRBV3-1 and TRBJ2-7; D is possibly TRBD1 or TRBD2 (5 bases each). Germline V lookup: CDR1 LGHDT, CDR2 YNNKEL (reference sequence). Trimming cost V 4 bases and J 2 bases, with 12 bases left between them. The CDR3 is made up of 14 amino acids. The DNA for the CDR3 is TGTGCCAGCAGCCTGGGGACGGTTACCTACGAGCAGTACTTC. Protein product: CASSLGTVTYEQYF.

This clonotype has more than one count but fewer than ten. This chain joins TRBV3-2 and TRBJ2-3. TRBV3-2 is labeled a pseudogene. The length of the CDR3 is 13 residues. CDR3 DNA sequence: TGTGCCAGCAGCCGGCAGGTCACAGATACGCAGTATTTT. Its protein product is CASSRQVTDTQYF.

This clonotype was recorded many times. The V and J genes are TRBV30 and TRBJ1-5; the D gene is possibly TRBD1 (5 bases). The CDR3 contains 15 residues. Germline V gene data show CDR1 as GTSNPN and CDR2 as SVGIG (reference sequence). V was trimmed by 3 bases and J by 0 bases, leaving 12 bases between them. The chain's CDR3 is CAWSPGHLSNQPQHF. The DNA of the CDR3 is TGTGCCTGGAGCCCCGGACATCTTAGCAATCAGCCCCAGCATTTT.

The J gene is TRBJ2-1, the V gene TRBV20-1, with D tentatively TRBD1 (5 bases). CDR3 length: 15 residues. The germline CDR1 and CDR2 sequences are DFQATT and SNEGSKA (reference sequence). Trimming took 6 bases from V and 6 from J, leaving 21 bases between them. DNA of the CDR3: TGCAGTGCCGAGTACAGGCTGTCCTTTATCAATGAGCAGTTCTTC. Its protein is CSAEYRLSFINEQFF.

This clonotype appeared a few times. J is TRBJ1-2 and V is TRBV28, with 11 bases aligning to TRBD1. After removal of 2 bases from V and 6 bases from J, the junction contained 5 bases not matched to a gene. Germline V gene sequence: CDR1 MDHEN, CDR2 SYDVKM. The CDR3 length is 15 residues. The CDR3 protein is CASSLSGQGAHGYTF. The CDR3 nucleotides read TGTGCCAGCAGTTTAAGTGGACAGGGGGCGCATGGCTACACCTTC.

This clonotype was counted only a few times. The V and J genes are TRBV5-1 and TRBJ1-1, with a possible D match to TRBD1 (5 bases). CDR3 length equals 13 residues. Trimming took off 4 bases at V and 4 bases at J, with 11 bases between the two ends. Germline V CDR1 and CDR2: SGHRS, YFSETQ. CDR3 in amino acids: CASSVTGRTEAFF. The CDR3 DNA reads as TGCGCCAGCAGCGTAACAGGTCGCACTGAAGCTTTCTTT.

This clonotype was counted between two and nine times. CDR3 DNA: TGCAGCGTTTTCGAGCCAGCGAACTATGGCTACACCTTC. Translating it yields CSVFEPANYGYTF. The rearrangement uses TRBV29-1 and TRBJ1-2; D uncertain. This CDR3 has 13 amino acids. Trimming removed 5 bases at V and 2 bases at J, with 12 bases between. Germline loops: CDR1 SQVTM, CDR2 ANQGSEA.

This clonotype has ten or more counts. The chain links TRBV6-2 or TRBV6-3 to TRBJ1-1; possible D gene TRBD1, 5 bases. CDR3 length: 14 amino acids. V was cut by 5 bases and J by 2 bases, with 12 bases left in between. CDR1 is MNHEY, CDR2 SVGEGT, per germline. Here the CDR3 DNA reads TGTGCCAGCAGTCCACGATGGGGCAACACTGAAGCTTTCTTT. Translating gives CASSPRWGNTEAFF.

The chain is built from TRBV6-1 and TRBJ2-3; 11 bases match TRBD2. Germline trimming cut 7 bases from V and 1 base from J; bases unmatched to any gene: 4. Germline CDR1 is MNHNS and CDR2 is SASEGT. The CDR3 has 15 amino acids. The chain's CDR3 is CASIKLAGGTDTQYF. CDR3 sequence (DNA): TGTGCCAGCATCAAACTAGCGGGGGGCACAGATACGCAGTATTTT.